This T cell receptor (beta chain) was documented in a study of T cell repertoires in cytomegalovirus infection. Study as a whole: Evidence of both CMV infection and a matching HLA type came from public TCR beta signatures.

This clonotype was seen repeatedly, ten times or more. From germline, CDR1 is PRHDT and CDR2 FYEKMQ (reference sequence). V lost 3 bases and J 2 bases, leaving 16 bases between the germline ends. CDR3 size: 16 residues. TCRdb re-analysed the reads in MiXCR, keeping a single row per CDR3 protein. In the table there are roughly 500,000 distinct CDR3 sequences, about 11% of which are singletons. The sequenced sample was PBMCs. J is TRBJ2-5 and V is TRBV13; D is uncertain. The TCR was taken from a human donor in good health (CMV status not recorded). Some clones in this sample may be carry-over from other donors' samples. CDR3 region: CASSFMAFRSQETQYF. The DNA for the CDR3 is TGTGCCAGCAGCTTTATGGCGTTTAGGTCACAAGAGACCCAGTACTTC.